This passage covers 21 T cell receptor beta chains from one sample sequenced in a study of post-analysis software for immune sequencing data (dated by TCRdb to about 2015). General conclusions and limits of the study: Significantly higher frequencies in patients than in controls were found for five or six TRBV segments, including TRBV5-6, TRBV5-1 and TRBV20-1.

Library generation was performed with PCR. TCRdb records Illumina HiSeq 2500 as the sequencer. To reduce PCR and sequencing biases, unique molecular identifiers were incorporated into the TCR beta cDNA libraries. The public sequencing data were trimmed at Q25 with fastp and processed into clonotypes with MiXCR by TCRdb, which kept only in-frame beta chains. Records with the same CDR3 protein are collapsed into one entry carrying the most frequent genes and DNA. This sample gives hundreds of thousands of distinct CDR3 sequences in total; roughly 50% of them show up just once. The top ten constitute under 6% of the sample. These TCRs are of unknown antigen specificity. Sequencing was carried out using blood. The receptor source for this set is a girl under 18 with multiple sclerosis.

The rearrangement uses TRBV3-1 and TRBJ2-5; 9 bases fit TRBD1. Germline CDR1 is LGHDT and CDR2 is YNNKEL (reference sequence). CDR3 length: 15 residues. With 3 bases clipped from V and 4 bases from J, the junction kept 6 bases outside the gene matches. The CDR3 loop reads CASSHPTGGIETQYF. The DNA of the CDR3 is TGTGCCAGCAGCCACCCAACAGGGGGCATAGAGACCCAGTACTTC.

The chain is built from TRBV21-1 and TRBJ1-4. TRBV21-1 constitutes a pseudogene. The CDR3 has 15 residues. In DNA, the CDR3 is TGTGCCAGCAGAGAAAGACGGGCAACTAATGAAAAACTGTTTTTT. Amino acids: CASRERRATNEKLFF.

The chain is built from TRBV7-2 and TRBJ2-4; the D gene is possibly TRBD1 (6 bases). Germline V gives CDR1 SGHTA, CDR2 FQGNSA. The CDR3 consists of 17 residues. Between the trimmed V and J ends, which lost 2 bases and 1 base, there was a span of 15 bases. CDR3: CASSLNWAGAAKNIQYF. DNA for the CDR3: TGTGCCAGCAGCTTAAACTGGGCAGGGGCGGCCAAAAACATTCAGTACTTC. The whole variable domain, filled in from reference TRBV7-2 and TRBJ2-4, reads GAGVSQSPSNKVTEKGKDVELRCDPISGHTALYWYRQSLGQGLEFLIYFQGNSAPDKSGLPSDRFSAERTGGSVSTLTIQRTQQEDSAVYLCASSLNWAGAAKNIQYFGAGTRLSVL.

This clonotype was seen a handful of times. The rearrangement links TRBV29-1 to TRBJ2-1; 8 positions agree with TRBD1. Trimming removed 7 bases from V and 3 bases from J; junction bases left unmatched: 5. This CDR3 comprises 13 residues. The germline gives CDR1 SQVTM, CDR2 ANQGSEA. CDR3 bases: TGCAGCGGGTCGACAGGGGACTACAATGAGCAGTTCTTC. Translation gives CSGSTGDYNEQFF.

V usage is TRBV12-3 or TRBV12-4 and J usage is TRBJ1-2; D remains ambiguous. There are 12 residues in the CDR3. Trimming left V 2 bases short and J 6 bases short, with 7 bases between. The CDR3 here is CASSLRRDGYTF. The CDR3 DNA is TGTGCCAGCAGTTTAAGGCGCGATGGCTACACCTTC.

The J gene is TRBJ2-1, the V gene TRBV24-1; 12 positions agree with TRBD2. Germline CDR1 and CDR2: KGHDR and SFDVKD. The CDR3 spans 17 residues. V trimming: 2 bases; J trimming: 3 bases; junction bases outside the gene matches: 4. The CDR3 region is CATSDWGLAGNYNEQFF. The CDR3 bases are TGTGCCACCAGTGATTGGGGACTAGCGGGTAACTACAATGAGCAGTTCTTC.

The J gene is TRBJ1-6, the V gene TRBV5-1, with D unclear. Germline V gene data show CDR1 as SGHRS and CDR2 as YFSETQ. The CDR3 loop spans 17 amino acids. V was clipped by 1 base and J by 5 bases, with 16 bases between them. DNA of the CDR3: TGCGCCAGCAGCTTGTCTTCCTCGGGGATTAATAATTCACCCCTCCACTTT. Its protein product is CASSLSSSGINNSPLHF.

This clonotype was seen more than once but under ten times. The V and J genes are TRBV6-5 and TRBJ2-5, with 13 nucleotides matching TRBD2. The J segment lost 1 base and the V segment lost 0 bases, leaving 5 bases of the junction unmatched. Per the germline V gene, CDR1 is MNHEY and CDR2 is SVGAGI. The length of the CDR3 is 18 residues. Written as DNA, the CDR3 is TGTGCCAGCAGTTACTCGATGTGGACTAGCGGGGGCCAAGAGACCCAGTACTTC. It specifies CASSYSMWTSGGQETQYF.

This rearrangement joins TRBV29-1 to TRBJ1-1; 9 nucleotides agree with TRBD1. With V trimmed by 4 bases and J by 3 bases, 6 bases remained unmatched. The germline CDR1 and CDR2 sequences are SQVTM and ANQGSEA. The CDR3 sequence is 14 residues long. The CDR3 DNA sequence: TGCAGCGTTGCCACAGGGGGCGCCGACACTGAAGCTTTCTTT. Translated: CSVATGGADTEAFF.

V usage is TRBV12-3 or TRBV12-4 and J usage is TRBJ2-1; 10 bases are shared with TRBD2. Germline trimming cut 4 bases from V and 2 bases from J; bases unmatched to any gene: 5. This CDR3 spans 16 amino acids. CDR3 bases: TGTGCCAGCAGTTCCGGGACTAGCGAACCCTACAATGAGCAGTTCTTC. Translating gives CASSSGTSEPYNEQFF.

A few counts support this clonotype. V usage is TRBV5-1 and J usage is TRBJ2-1; D may be TRBD2 (6 bases). The length of the CDR3 is 12 residues. The V and J ends lost 3 bases and 7 bases respectively, with 8 bases between them. CDR1 is SGHRS, CDR2 YFSETQ, per germline. The CDR3 DNA follows: TGCGCCAGCAGCTGGGACTTAAATGAGCAGTTCTTC. It codes for CASSWDLNEQFF.

Concerning this clonotype itself: A much more abundant neighbour one base away suggests this may be a read error. In DNA, the CDR3 is TGTGCCAGCAGCTTCACTTCGGGGGGGTTGGGGGCCAACGTCCTGACTTTC. It yields the protein CASSFTSGGLGANVLTF. This chain links TRBV7-6 with TRBJ2-6; 8 bases are a match to TRBD2. The junction had 8 bases not matched to a gene; V was cut back by 3 bases and J by 4 bases. This CDR3 spans 17 amino acids. Germline V gene sequence: CDR1 SGHVS, CDR2 FNYEAQ.

The gene calls are TRBV6-2 or TRBV6-3 and TRBJ2-2, with D perhaps TRBD1 (6 bases). Germline V gives CDR1 MNHEY, CDR2 SVGEGT. CDR3 length: 13 residues. V lost 6 bases and J lost 6, with 11 bases in between. CDR3 in amino acids: CASRNAGAGELFF. DNA for the CDR3: TGTGCCAGCAGGAACGCAGGGGCCGGGGAGCTGTTTTTT.

The chain joins TRBV7-2 to TRBJ1-2, with a weak D call TRBD1 (5 bases). V was trimmed by 0 bases and J by 6 bases, leaving 8 bases between them. Germline-derived CDR1 and CDR2 are SGHTA and FQGNSA. This CDR3 spans 13 amino acids. CDR3 DNA sequence: TGTGCCAGCAGCTTAGCGTCCAGGGATGGCTACACCTTC. Translating it yields CASSLASRDGYTF.

This clonotype was detected a few times. The rearrangement links TRBV10-3 to TRBJ2-5; TRBD2 agrees at 13 bases. This CDR3 has 15 amino acids. Germline values: CDR1 ENHRY, CDR2 SYGVKD. Losses at the gene ends were 7 bases for V and 5 bases for J; bases not matched to a gene: 7. CDR3 residues: CAINLTSGRAETQYF. Here the CDR3 DNA reads TGTGCCATCAACCTCACTAGCGGGAGGGCGGAGACCCAGTACTTC.

The V and J genes are TRBV7-2 and TRBJ2-7; the D gene is possibly TRBD2 (5 bases). This CDR3 has 16 amino acids. From germline, CDR1 is SGHTA and CDR2 FQGNSA. Between the trimmed V and J ends, which lost 5 bases and 1 base, there was a span of 18 bases. Written as DNA, the CDR3 is TGTGCCAGCAGCGCTGGACTGACGGCCAATTCCTACGAGCAGTACTTC. Translation gives CASSAGLTANSYEQYF.

V is TRBV9 and J is TRBJ2-1; 8 nucleotides align to TRBD2. Germline CDR1 reads SGDLS; CDR2 reads YYNGEE. The CDR3 sequence is 18 residues long. J lost 4 bases, V lost 4 bases, and 16 bases had no gene match. CDR3 in DNA: TGTGCCAGCAGCCTCTCCATGGGGACTAGGGCCATGTACAATGAGCAGTTCTTC. It encodes CASSLSMGTRAMYNEQFF. The entire variable domain, with the rest obtained from reference TRBV9 and TRBJ2-1, is as follows: DSGVTQTPKHLITATGQRVTLRCSPRSGDLSVYWYQQSLDQGLQFLIQYYNGEERAKGNILERFSAQQFPDLHSELNLSSLELGDSALYFCASSLSMGTRAMYNEQFFGPGTRLTVL.

This clonotype was seen a few times. V and J are TRBV5-1 and TRBJ2-5, with 10 bases aligning to TRBD2. Unmatched junction bases numbered 8, after V lost 9 bases and J lost 0 bases. Germline V CDR1 and CDR2: SGHRS, YFSETQ. The CDR3 runs 15 residues. The CDR3 loop is CATGIGLADQETQYF. DNA of the CDR3: TGCGCCACCGGGATCGGACTAGCGGACCAAGAGACCCAGTACTTC.

The chain combines TRBV3-1 with TRBJ2-7; D gene uncertain. The J call may be in error: the DNA end matches TRBJ2-5 better. The CDR3 contains 14 residues. Germline lookup yields CDR1 LGHDT and CDR2 YNNKEL (reference sequence). CDR3 sequence reads: CASSQGMRQETQYF. Written as DNA, the CDR3 is TGTGCCAGCAGCCAGGGGATGAGGCAAGAGACCCAGTACTTC.

This clonotype was found a few times. J is TRBJ2-4 and V is TRBV29-1; D gene unclear. The J call may be mistaken, given a closer DNA end match to TRBJ2-7. Germline V gene data show CDR1 as SQVTM and CDR2 as ANQGSEA. The CDR3 loop spans 14 amino acids. The CDR3 bases are TGCAGCGTTGCGGTCATTAGGCCGCCTACCGAGCAGTACTTC. Translating gives CSVAVIRPPTEQYF.

This clonotype was counted between two and nine times. The chain employs TRBV5-1 and TRBJ2-1, with TRBD2 matching 11 bases. Looked up from germline, CDR1 is SGHRS and CDR2 is YFSETQ. Unmatched junction bases numbered 12, after V lost 4 bases and J lost 0 bases. The CDR3 has 19 residues. The CDR3 region has the DNA TGCGCCAGCAGCAGCCCAGGGACTAGCGGAGGAAGCTCCTACAATGAGCAGTTCTTC. Translation: CASSSPGTSGGSSYNEQFF.